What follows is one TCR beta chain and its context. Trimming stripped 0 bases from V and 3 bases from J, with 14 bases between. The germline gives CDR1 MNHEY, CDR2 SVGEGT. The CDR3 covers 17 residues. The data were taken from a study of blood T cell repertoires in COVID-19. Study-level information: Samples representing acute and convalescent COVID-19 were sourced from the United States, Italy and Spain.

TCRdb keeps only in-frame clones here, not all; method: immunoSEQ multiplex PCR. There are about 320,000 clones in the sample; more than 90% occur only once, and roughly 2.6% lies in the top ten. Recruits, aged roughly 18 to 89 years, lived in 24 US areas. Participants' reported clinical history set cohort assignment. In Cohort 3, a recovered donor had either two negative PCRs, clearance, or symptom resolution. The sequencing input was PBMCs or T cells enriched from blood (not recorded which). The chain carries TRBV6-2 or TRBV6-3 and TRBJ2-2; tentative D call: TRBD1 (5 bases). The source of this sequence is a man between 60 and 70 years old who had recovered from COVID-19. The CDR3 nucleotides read TGTGCCAGCAGTTACTCGTCCAGGGTCTGGTACACCGGGGAGCTGTTTTTT. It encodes CASSYSSRVWYTGELFF.